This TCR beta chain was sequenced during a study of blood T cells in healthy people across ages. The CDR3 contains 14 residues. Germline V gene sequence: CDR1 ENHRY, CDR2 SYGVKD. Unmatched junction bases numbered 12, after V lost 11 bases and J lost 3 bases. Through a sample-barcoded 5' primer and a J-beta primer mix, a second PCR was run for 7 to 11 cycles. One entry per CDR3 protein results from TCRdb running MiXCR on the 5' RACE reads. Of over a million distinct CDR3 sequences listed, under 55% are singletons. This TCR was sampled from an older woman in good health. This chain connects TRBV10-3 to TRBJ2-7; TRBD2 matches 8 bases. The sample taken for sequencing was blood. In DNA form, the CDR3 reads TGTGCCCTAAAACCGGCGGCGGGGGGCTACGAGCAGTACTTC. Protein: CALKPAAGGYEQYF.